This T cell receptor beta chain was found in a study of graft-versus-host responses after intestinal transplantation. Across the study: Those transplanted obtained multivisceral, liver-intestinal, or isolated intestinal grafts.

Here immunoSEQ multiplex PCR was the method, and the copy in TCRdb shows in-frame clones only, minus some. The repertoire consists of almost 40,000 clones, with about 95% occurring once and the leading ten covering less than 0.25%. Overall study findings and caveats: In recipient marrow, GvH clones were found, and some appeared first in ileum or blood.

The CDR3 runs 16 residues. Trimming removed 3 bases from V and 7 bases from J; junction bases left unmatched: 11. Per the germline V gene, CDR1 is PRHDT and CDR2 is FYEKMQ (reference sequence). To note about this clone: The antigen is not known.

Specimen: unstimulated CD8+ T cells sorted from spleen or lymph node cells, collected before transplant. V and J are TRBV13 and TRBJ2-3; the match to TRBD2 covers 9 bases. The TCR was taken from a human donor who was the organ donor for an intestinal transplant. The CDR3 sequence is CASSFEGGGAGHTQYF. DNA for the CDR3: TGTGCCAGCAGCTTCGAGGGCGGGGGGGCCGGGCATACGCAGTATTTT.